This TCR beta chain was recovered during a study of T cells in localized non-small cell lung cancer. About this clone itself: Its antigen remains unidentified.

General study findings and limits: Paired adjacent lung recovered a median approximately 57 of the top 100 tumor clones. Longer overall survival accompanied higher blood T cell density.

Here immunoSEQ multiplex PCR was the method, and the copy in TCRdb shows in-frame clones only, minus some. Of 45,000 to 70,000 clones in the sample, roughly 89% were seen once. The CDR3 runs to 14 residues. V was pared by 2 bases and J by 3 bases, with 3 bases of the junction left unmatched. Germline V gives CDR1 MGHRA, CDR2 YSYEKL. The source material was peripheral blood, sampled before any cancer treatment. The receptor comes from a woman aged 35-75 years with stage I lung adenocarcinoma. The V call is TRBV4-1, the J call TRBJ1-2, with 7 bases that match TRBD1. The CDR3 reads CASSQLDRDYGYTF. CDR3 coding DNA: TGCGCCAGCAGCCAACTTGACAGGGACTATGGCTACACCTTC.